This passage covers 32 T cell receptor beta chains from one sample sequenced in a study of shared clonotypes between healthy human individuals. The method was immunoSEQ multiplex PCR; TCRdb's version includes in-frame clones alone and lacks a portion of them. This table has more than 2 million clones, 90% to 95% appearing once. Positive CCR7 selection of CD45RO-negative cells yielded the naive CD8 cells, and terminally differentiated effector memory CD45RA+ cells were excluded. Sequencing used naive CD8+ T cells from PBMCs. Source of these receptors: a man younger than 35 in good health. Some clones in this sample may be carry-over from other donors' samples.

This clone was seen only once. The CDR3 spells CASTPGGSSWDTQYF. The CDR3 bases are TGTGCCAGCACCCCGGGTGGGAGCAGCTGGGATACGCAGTATTTT. The V gene is TRBV25-1, the J gene TRBJ2-3, with D perhaps TRBD2 (5 bases). CDR1 and CDR2 (germline): MGHDK, SYGVNS. CDR3 size: 15 residues. Trimming left V 7 bases short and J 6 bases short, with 20 bases between.

V gene TRBV7-9 combines with J gene TRBJ2-2, with D possibly TRBD2 on 5 matching bases. This CDR3 contains 14 residues. CDR1 SEHNR and CDR2 FQNEAQ come from the germline V gene (reference sequence). V lost 6 bases and J 5 bases, leaving 13 bases between the germline ends. CDR3 amino acids: CASRDSTQTGELFF. Here the CDR3 DNA reads TGTGCCAGCAGGGACTCTACACAGACCGGGGAGCTGTTTTTT.

V is TRBV7-8 and J is TRBJ1-2; 7 nucleotides line up with TRBD1. The trim removed 1 base at V and 4 bases at J, leaving 6 bases unmatched. There are 15 residues in the CDR3. Germline CDR1 and CDR2: SGHVS and FQNEAQ. The CDR3 coding sequence is TGTGCCAGCAGCTTAGGAGGGGGCGTGGGCTATGGCTACACCTTC. As protein: CASSLGGGVGYGYTF.

CDR3 amino acids: CVRMQGKGLHEQYF. In DNA form, the CDR3 reads TGTGTCAGGATGCAGGGCAAAGGACTCCACGAGCAGTACTTC. This chain connects TRBV7-5 to TRBJ2-7. TRBV7-5 is reported as a pseudogene. This CDR3 is built from 14 residues.

The V gene is TRBV11-2, the J gene TRBJ2-7; the match to TRBD1 covers 10 bases. The germline CDR1 and CDR2 sequences are SGHAT and FQNNGV. The V gene end was trimmed by 5 bases and the J gene end by 4 bases; junction bases not matched to a gene: 5. The CDR3 spans 14 residues. The chain's CDR3 is CASSLWTGGYEQYF. CDR3 coding DNA: TGTGCCAGCAGCCTATGGACAGGGGGATACGAGCAGTACTTC. Filled out from reference TRBV11-2 and TRBJ2-7, the complete variable domain reads EAGVAQSPRYKIIEKRQSVAFWCNPISGHATLYWYQQILGQGPKLLIQFQNNGVVDDSQLPKDRFSAERLKGVDSTLKIQPAKLEDSAVYLCASSLWTGGYEQYFGPGTRLTVT.

The chain couples TRBV19 to TRBJ1-2; D is perhaps TRBD1 (5 bases). Germline-derived CDR1 and CDR2 are LNHDA and SQIVND (reference sequence). V was cut by 2 bases and J by 5 bases, with 18 bases left in between. The CDR3 extends over 16 amino acids. Here the CDR3 DNA reads TGTGCCAGTAGTATATCGCGGCAGGGATACCTTTATGGCTACACCTTC. Its translation: CASSISRQGYLYGYTF.

The genes are TRBV28 and TRBJ1-5, with D possibly TRBD1 on 5 matching bases. The CDR3 extends over 15 amino acids. Looked up from germline, CDR1 is MDHEN and CDR2 is SYDVKM. Trimming cost V 3 bases and J 0 bases, with 9 bases left between them. The CDR3 protein is CASSFSRVSNQPQHF. As DNA, the CDR3 is TGTGCCAGCAGTTTTTCCAGGGTTAGCAATCAGCCCCAGCATTTT.

Comments on this clone: Other DNA sequences within the sample encode an identical CDR3. The gene calls are TRBV27 and TRBJ1-5; D remains ambiguous. The CDR3 loop spans 14 amino acids. V was pared by 5 bases and J by 3 bases, with 11 bases between. Looked up from germline, CDR1 is MNHEY and CDR2 is SMNVEV (reference sequence). The CDR3 loop is CASSLGRLNQPQHF. As DNA, the CDR3 is TGTGCCAGCAGTCTGGGCAGGCTCAATCAGCCCCAGCATTTT.

The CDR3: CASSTSFSSYEQYF. Here the CDR3 DNA reads TGTGCCAGCAGCACTAGCTTTAGCTCCTACGAGCAGTACTTC. This chain joins TRBV9 and TRBJ2-7; D might be TRBD2 (6 bases). Germline CDR1 is SGDLS and CDR2 is YYNGEE. This CDR3 has 14 residues. Between the trimmed V and J ends, which lost 4 bases and 0 bases, there was a span of 11 bases.

This chain joins TRBV4-1 and TRBJ1-4; D call uncertain. The CDR3 extends over 15 amino acids. Trimming left V 2 bases short and J 8 bases short, with 15 bases between. CDR1 is MGHRA and CDR2 is YSYEKL in the germline V gene. CDR3 protein: CASSQFGQVGEKLFF. The CDR3 bases are TGCGCCAGCAGCCAATTTGGGCAGGTGGGCGAAAAACTGTTTTTT.

J is TRBJ2-3 and V is TRBV9, with D perhaps TRBD1 (5 bases). CDR3 size: 16 residues. Trimming cost V 1 base and J 1 base, with 13 bases left between them. Germline lookup yields CDR1 SGDLS and CDR2 YYNGEE. The CDR3 loop reads CASSVQGAPRTDTQYF. In nucleotides, the CDR3 is TGTGCCAGCAGCGTACAAGGGGCCCCCCGCACAGATACGCAGTATTTT.

This clone was detected once. The gene calls are TRBV27 and TRBJ2-3; no firm D call. The CDR3 runs to 15 residues. Germline CDR1 reads MNHEY; CDR2 reads SMNVEV (reference sequence). V was trimmed by 6 bases and J by 3 bases, leaving 16 bases between them. The CDR3 bases are TGTGCCAGCAGCCTAACCAAGGACGGGACAGATACGCAGTATTTT. It encodes CASSLTKDGTDTQYF.

The chain links TRBV5-8 to TRBJ2-1; no reliable D call. Germline CDR1 SGHTS, CDR2 YDEGEE. The CDR3 is made up of 13 amino acids. Trimming shortened V by 4 bases and J by 5 bases, and 10 bases separated the two germline ends. CDR3 nucleotide sequence: TGTGCCAGCAGCCGAGTTTCGAACAATGAGCAGTTCTTC. Encoded protein: CASSRVSNNEQFF.

J is TRBJ2-7 and V is TRBV18; TRBD2 matches 9 bases. Germline CDR1 is KGHSH and CDR2 is LQKENI. Trimming cost V 8 bases and J 4 bases; bases outside gene matches: 12. The CDR3 spans 15 residues. Written as DNA, the CDR3 is TGTGCCAGCACCCCCCTAGCGGGAAGGGATTACGAGCAGTACTTC. Amino acid sequence: CASTPLAGRDYEQYF.

The chain combines TRBV5-1 with TRBJ1-1; 9 nucleotides line up with TRBD1. The CDR3 loop spans 18 amino acids. The ends lost 2 bases at V and 5 bases at J; junction bases unmatched: 16. CDR1 SGHRS and CDR2 YFSETQ come from the germline V gene. In nucleotides, the CDR3 is TGCGCCAGCAGCTTCACCGGGACAGGGCGCGTGAGGGGTACTGAAGCTTTCTTT. This sequence encodes CASSFTGTGRVRGTEAFF.

The V and J genes are TRBV28 and TRBJ2-3; 11 bases map to TRBD2. V shed 2 bases and J 6 bases; nucleotides not matched to a gene: 13. Per the germline V gene, CDR1 is MDHEN and CDR2 is SYDVKM. The length of the CDR3 is 18 residues. CDR3 residues: CASSLPGLAETTGDTQYF. CDR3 sequence (DNA): TGTGCCAGCAGTTTACCGGGACTAGCGGAGACGACGGGGGATACGCAGTATTTT.

This clone was seen a single time. The chain links TRBV6-1 to TRBJ2-2, with D unclear. Trimming shortened V by 3 bases and J by 9 bases, and 8 bases separated the two germline ends. CDR1 is MNHNS and CDR2 is SASEGT in the germline V gene. CDR3 length equals 12 residues. CDR3 region: CASSDWGRELFF. The CDR3 DNA sequence: TGTGCCAGCAGTGACTGGGGAAGGGAGCTGTTTTTT.

The chain couples TRBV28 to TRBJ2-6, with 8 bases identical to TRBD1. The CDR3 is 19 residues long. Trimming took 7 bases from V and 0 from J; bases not matched to a gene: 14. CDR1 and CDR2 (germline): MDHEN, SYDVKM. This CDR3 reads CASTTGQGILSSGANVLTF. CDR3 DNA sequence: TGTGCCAGCACCACTGGACAGGGTATCCTGAGCTCTGGGGCCAACGTCCTGACTTTC.

The rearrangement joins TRBV4-3 to TRBJ1-1; D remains ambiguous. The germline gives CDR1 LGHNA, CDR2 YSLEER. CDR3 length equals 16 residues. Trimming cost V 1 base and J 1 base, with 13 bases left between them. The CDR3 is CASSQVLYRWNTEAFF. The CDR3 bases are TGCGCCAGCAGCCAAGTGTTGTACAGATGGAACACTGAAGCTTTCTTT.

The chain is built from TRBV7-9 and TRBJ2-1; D possibly matches TRBD1 or TRBD2 (6 bases each). Germline CDR1 is SEHNR and CDR2 is FQNEAQ (reference sequence). Trimming shortened V by 5 bases and J by 9 bases, and 14 bases separated the two germline ends. CDR3 length: 13 amino acids. This chain's CDR3 is CASSGGLQGEQFF. DNA of the CDR3: TGTGCCAGCAGCGGGGGGCTCCAGGGTGAGCAGTTCTTC.

The chain uses TRBV5-4 and TRBJ2-7; tentative D call: TRBD2 (5 bases). The CDR3 is 16 amino acids. V lost 4 bases, J lost 2 bases, and 19 bases lay in between. CDR1 is SGHNT and CDR2 is YYREEE in the germline V gene (reference sequence). DNA of the CDR3: TGTGCCAGCAGCCCTGGGAGCACCCTGGGTGCCTACGAGCAGTACTTC. It is translated as CASSPGSTLGAYEQYF.

The V gene is TRBV11-2, the J gene TRBJ2-7; no clear D. Germline lookup yields CDR1 SGHAT and CDR2 FQNNGV. Trimming removed 1 base at V and 0 bases at J, with 7 bases between. The CDR3 is 14 amino acids. The CDR3 sequence: CASSLAWSSYEQYF. The CDR3 nucleotides are TGTGCCAGCAGCTTAGCCTGGAGCTCCTACGAGCAGTACTTC.

This clone has a single count. V is TRBV5-4 and J is TRBJ2-2; D perhaps matches TRBD1 (6 bases). The CDR3 covers 16 residues. Germline CDR1 is SGHNT and CDR2 is YYREEE (reference sequence). Trimming left V 2 bases short and J 4 bases short, with 15 bases between. CDR3 bases: TGTGCCAGCAGCTTATACAGGGAAGGAGGCACCGGGGAGCTGTTTTTT. Protein sequence: CASSLYREGGTGELFF.

The chain employs TRBV9 and TRBJ2-2; D is possibly TRBD1 (7 bases). Trimming left V 2 bases short and J 6 bases short, with 26 bases between. The CDR3 extends over 19 amino acids. CDR1 SGDLS and CDR2 YYNGEE come from the germline V gene. CDR3: CASSVDRVLSGLRPGELFF. In DNA, the CDR3 is TGTGCCAGCAGCGTCGACAGGGTATTATCGGGACTCCGGCCCGGGGAGCTGTTTTTT.

V is TRBV7-9 and J is TRBJ2-3; D may be TRBD2 (5 bases). From germline, CDR1 is SEHNR and CDR2 FQNEAQ (reference sequence). This CDR3 is built from 18 residues. Deletions cut 1 base from V and 4 bases from J, with 21 bases between. DNA for the CDR3: TGTGCCAGCAGCTTAGTCGGTCGGCCCAGACCCGGGGCAGATACGCAGTATTTT. It is translated as CASSLVGRPRPGADTQYF.

As concerns this clone: The sample has other DNA sequences that encode this CDR3 too. V usage is TRBV27 and J usage is TRBJ1-5; D is ambiguous. The length of the CDR3 is 11 residues. CDR1 is MNHEY and CDR2 is SMNVEV in the germline V gene (reference sequence). Between the trimmed V and J ends, which lost 8 bases and 3 bases, there was a span of 5 bases. CDR3 sequence (DNA): TGTGCCAGCGGGCTCAATCAGCCCCAGCATTTT. It codes for CASGLNQPQHF.

This clone appeared once. Other DNA sequences in this sample translate to the same CDR3. The chain links TRBV19 to TRBJ1-1; maybe TRBD1 (5 bases). V was trimmed by 6 bases and J by 3 bases, leaving 8 bases between them. The CDR3 extends over 12 amino acids. The germline V gene has CDR1 LNHDA and CDR2 SQIVND (reference sequence). This CDR3 reads CASRTGDTEAFF. CDR3 bases: TGTGCCAGTAGAACGGGGGACACTGAAGCTTTCTTT.

The V gene is TRBV7-8, the J gene TRBJ2-7, with D maybe TRBD2 (7 bases). The CDR3 is made up of 17 amino acids. Germline CDR1 is SGHVS and CDR2 is FQNEAQ. Trimming removed 5 bases from V and 3 bases from J, with 23 bases in between. This chain's CDR3 is CASSLYLAGAEFYEQYF. The CDR3 DNA is TGTGCCAGCAGCCTATACTTGGCGGGGGCCGAATTCTACGAGCAGTACTTC.

This clone has just one count. This chain links TRBV27 with TRBJ2-1; 15 bases map to TRBD2. Germline CDR1 is MNHEY and CDR2 is SMNVEV (reference sequence). The V gene end was trimmed by 5 bases and the J gene end by 9 bases; junction bases not matched to a gene: 11. The CDR3 loop spans 17 amino acids. The CDR3 loop is CASSPPGLAGGNSEQFF. CDR3 coding DNA: TGTGCCAGCAGTCCTCCGGGACTAGCGGGGGGTAACAGTGAGCAGTTCTTC.

The gene calls are TRBV7-8 and TRBJ2-6, with D perhaps matching TRBD1 (6 bases). V lost 6 bases and J 2 bases, leaving 11 bases between the germline ends. This CDR3 spans 15 amino acids. Germline CDR1 is SGHVS and CDR2 is FQNEAQ. DNA of the CDR3: TGTGCCAGCAGGTCACAGGGACCTGGGGCCAACGTCCTGACTTTC. It specifies CASRSQGPGANVLTF.

Note on this clone: Different DNA sequences within this sample yield the same CDR3. V gene TRBV7-9 combines with J gene TRBJ2-7; D not resolved. Trimming left V 1 base short and J 3 bases short, with 7 bases between. The CDR3 extends over 13 amino acids. Per the germline V gene, CDR1 is SEHNR and CDR2 is FQNEAQ (reference sequence). CDR3 bases: TGTGCCAGCAGCTTAGGAGTCAGCTACGAGCAGTACTTC. Translation gives CASSLGVSYEQYF.

The rearrangement joins TRBV29-1 to TRBJ1-2; 7 bases match TRBD1. V lost 5 bases, J lost 3 bases, and 15 bases stayed unmatched. The CDR3 sequence is 16 residues long. Per the germline V gene, CDR1 is SQVTM and CDR2 is ANQGSEA. In DNA, the CDR3 is TGCAGCGTTTACCACCGCCATCCAGACAGGGACTATGGCTACACCTTC. The encoded protein is CSVYHRHPDRDYGYTF.